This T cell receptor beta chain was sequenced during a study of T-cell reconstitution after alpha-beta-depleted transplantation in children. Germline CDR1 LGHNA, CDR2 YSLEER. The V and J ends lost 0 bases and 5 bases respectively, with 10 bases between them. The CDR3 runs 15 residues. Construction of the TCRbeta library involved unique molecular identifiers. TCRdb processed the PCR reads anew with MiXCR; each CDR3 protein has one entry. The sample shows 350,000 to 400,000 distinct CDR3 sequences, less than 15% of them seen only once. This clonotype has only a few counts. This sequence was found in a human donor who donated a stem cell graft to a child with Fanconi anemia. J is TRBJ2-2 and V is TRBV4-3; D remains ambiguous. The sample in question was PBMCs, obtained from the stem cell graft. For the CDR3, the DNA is TGCGCCAGCAGCCAAGATCCCTCAATGACCGGGGAGCTGTTTTTT. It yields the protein CASSQDPSMTGELFF.